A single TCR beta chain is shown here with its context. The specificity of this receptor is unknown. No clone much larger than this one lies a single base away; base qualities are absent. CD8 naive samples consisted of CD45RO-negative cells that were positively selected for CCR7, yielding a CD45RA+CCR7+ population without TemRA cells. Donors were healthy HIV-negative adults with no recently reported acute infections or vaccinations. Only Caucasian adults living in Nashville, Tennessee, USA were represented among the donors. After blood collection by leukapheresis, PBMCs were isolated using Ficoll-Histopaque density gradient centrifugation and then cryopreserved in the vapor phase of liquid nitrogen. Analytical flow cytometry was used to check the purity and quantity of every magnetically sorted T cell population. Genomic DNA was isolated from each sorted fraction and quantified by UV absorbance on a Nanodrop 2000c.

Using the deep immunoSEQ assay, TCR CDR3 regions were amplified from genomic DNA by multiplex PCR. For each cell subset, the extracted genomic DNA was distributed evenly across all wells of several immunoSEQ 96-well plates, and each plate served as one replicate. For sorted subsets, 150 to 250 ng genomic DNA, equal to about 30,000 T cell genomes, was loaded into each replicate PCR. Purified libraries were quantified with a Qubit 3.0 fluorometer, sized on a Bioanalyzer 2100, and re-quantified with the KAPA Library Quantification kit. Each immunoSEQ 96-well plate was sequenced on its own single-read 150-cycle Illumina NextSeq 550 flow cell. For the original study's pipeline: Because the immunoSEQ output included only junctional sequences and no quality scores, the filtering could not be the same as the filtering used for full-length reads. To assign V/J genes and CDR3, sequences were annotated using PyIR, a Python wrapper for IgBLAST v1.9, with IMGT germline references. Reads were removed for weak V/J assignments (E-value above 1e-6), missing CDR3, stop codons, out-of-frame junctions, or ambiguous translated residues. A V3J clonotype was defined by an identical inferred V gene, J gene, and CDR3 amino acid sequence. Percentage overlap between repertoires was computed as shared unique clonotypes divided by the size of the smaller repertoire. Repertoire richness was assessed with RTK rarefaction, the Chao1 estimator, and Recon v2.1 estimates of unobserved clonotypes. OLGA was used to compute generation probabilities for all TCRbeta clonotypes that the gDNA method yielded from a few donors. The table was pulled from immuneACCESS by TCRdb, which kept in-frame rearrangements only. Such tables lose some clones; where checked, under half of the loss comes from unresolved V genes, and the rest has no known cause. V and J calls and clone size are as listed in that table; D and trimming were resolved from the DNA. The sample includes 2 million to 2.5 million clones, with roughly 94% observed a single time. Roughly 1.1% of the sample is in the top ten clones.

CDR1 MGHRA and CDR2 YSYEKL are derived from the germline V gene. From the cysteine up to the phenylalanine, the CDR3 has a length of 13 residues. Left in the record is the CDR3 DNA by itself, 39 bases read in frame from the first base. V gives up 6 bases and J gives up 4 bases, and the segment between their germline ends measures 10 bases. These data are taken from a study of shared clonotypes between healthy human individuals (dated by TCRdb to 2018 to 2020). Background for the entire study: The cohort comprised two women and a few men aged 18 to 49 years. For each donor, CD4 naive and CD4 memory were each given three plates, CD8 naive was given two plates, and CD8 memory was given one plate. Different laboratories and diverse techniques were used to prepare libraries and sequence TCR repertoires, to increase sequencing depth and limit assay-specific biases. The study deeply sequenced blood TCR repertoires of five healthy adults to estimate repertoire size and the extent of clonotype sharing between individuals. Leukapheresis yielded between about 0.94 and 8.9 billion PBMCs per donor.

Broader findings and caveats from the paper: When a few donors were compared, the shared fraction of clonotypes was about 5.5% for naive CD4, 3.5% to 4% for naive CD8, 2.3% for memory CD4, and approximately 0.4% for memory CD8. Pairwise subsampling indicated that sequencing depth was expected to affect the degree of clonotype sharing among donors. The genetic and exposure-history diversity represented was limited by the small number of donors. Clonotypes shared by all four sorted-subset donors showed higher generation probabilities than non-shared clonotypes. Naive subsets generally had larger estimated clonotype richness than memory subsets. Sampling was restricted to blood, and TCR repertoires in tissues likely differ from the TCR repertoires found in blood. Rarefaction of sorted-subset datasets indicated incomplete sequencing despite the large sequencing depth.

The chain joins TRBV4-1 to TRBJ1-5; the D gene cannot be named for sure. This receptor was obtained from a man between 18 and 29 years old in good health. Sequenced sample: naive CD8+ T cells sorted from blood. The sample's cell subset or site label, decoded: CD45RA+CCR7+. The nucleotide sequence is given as TGCGCCAGCAGTTCTGTTACGAATCAGCCCCAGCATTTT. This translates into CASSSVTNQPQHF.